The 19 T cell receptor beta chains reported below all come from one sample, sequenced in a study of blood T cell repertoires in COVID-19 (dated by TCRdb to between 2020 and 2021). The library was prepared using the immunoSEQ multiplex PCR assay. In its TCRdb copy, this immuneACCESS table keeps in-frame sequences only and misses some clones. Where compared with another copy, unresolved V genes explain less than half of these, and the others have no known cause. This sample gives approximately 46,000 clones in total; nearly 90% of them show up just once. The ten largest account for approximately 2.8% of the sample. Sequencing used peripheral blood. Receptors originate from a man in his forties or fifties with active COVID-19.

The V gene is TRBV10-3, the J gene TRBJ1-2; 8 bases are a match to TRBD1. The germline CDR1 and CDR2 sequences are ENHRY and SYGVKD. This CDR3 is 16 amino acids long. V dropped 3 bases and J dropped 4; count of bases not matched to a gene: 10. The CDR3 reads CAISEDRQGSFYGYTF. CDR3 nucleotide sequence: TGTGCCATCAGTGAAGACCGACAGGGGAGCTTCTATGGCTACACCTTC.

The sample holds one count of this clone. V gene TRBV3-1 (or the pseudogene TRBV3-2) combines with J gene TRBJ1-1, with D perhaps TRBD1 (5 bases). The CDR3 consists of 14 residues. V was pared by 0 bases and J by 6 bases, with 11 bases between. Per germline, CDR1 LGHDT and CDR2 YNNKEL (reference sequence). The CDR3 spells CASSQDVRVAEAFF. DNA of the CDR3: TGTGCCAGCAGCCAAGATGTCAGGGTGGCTGAAGCTTTCTTT.

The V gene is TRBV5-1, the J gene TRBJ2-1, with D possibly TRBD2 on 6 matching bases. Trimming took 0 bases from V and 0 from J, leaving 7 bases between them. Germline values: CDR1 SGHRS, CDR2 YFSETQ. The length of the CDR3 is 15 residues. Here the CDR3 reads CASSLAGDSYNEQFF. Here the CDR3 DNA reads TGCGCCAGCAGCTTGGCGGGGGACTCCTACAATGAGCAGTTCTTC.

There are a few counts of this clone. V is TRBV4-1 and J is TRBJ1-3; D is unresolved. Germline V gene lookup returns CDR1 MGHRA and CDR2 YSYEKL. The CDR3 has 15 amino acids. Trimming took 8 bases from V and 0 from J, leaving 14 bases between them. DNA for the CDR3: TGCGCCAGCCGCCCCAACGGTCGCTCTGGAAACACCATATATTTT. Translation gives CASRPNGRSGNTIYF.

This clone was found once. The CDR3: CASSKARVQANGELFF. The CDR3, as DNA: TGTGCCAGCAGCAAAGCGCGGGTGCAGGCAAACGGGGAGCTGTTTTTT. The V call is TRBV21-1, the J call TRBJ2-2; the DNA was not compared with TRBD2, the D call given in the table. TRBV21-1 is noted as a pseudogene. The CDR3 runs to 16 residues.

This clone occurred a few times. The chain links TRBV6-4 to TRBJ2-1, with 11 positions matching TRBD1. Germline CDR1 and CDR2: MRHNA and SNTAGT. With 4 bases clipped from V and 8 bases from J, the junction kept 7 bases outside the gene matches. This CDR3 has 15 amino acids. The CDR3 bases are TGTGCCAGCAGTGGCGGGACAGGGGGTGAAGATGAGCAGTTCTTC. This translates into CASSGGTGGEDEQFF.

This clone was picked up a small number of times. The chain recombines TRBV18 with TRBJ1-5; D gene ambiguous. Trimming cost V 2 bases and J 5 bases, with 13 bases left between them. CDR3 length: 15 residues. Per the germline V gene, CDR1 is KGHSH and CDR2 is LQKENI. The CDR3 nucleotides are TGTGCCAGCTCACCAGCGGGAGGTAACTATCAGCCCCAGCATTTT. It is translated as CASSPAGGNYQPQHF. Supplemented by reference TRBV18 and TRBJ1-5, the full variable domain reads NAGVMQNPRHLVRRRGQEARLRCSPMKGHSHVYWYRQLPEEGLKFMVYLQKENIIDESGMPKERFSAEFPKEGPSILRIQQVVRGDSAAYFCASSPAGGNYQPQHFGDGTRLSIL.

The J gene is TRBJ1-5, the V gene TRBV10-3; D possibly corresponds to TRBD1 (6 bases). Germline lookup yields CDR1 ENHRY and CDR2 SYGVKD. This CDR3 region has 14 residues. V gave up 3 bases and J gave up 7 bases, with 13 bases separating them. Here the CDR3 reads CAISEEQGRQPQHF. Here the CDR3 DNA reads TGTGCCATCAGTGAAGAACAGGGTAGGCAGCCCCAGCATTTT.

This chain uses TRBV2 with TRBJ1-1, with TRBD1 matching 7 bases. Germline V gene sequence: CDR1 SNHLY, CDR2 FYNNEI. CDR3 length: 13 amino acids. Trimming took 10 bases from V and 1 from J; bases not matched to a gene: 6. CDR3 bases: TGTGCCACTAAGACAGGGCGGAACACTGAAGCTTTCTTT. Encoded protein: CATKTGRNTEAFF. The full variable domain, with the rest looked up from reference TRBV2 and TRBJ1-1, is EPEVTQTPSHQVTQMGQEVILRCVPISNHLYFYWYRQILGQKVEFLVSFYNNEISEKSEIFDDQFSVERPDGSNFTLKIRSTKLEDSAMYFCATKTGRNTEAFFGQGTRLTVV.

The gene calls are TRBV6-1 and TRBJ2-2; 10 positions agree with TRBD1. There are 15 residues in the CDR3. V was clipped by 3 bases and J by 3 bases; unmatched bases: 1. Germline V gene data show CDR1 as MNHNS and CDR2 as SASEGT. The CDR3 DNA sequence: TGTGCCAGCAGTGAGGGGACAGGGGACACCGGGGAGCTGTTTTTT. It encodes CASSEGTGDTGELFF.

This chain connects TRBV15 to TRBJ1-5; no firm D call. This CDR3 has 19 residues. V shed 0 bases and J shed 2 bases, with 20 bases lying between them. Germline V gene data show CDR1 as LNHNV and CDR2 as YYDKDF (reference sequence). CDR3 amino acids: CATSRDRLAGRRGNQPQHF. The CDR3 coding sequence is TGTGCCACCAGCAGAGATCGGCTGGCGGGCAGGAGAGGCAATCAGCCCCAGCATTTT.

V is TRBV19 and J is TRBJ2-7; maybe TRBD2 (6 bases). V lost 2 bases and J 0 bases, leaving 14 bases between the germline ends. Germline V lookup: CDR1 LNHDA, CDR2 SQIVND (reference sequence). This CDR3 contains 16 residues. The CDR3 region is CASSITAGSLSYEQYF. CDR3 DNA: TGTGCCAGTAGTATAACCGCGGGAAGTCTCTCCTACGAGCAGTACTTC.

The CDR3 DNA is TGTGCCAGCAGTTCTAGGACAGGGTACTGGGAGCAGTACTTC. This codes for CASSSRTGYWEQYF. The chain uses TRBV27 and TRBJ2-7, with TRBD1 matching over 8 bases. Germline CDR1 is MNHEY and CDR2 is SMNVEV (reference sequence). V lost 4 bases, J lost 7 bases, and 9 bases stayed unmatched. This CDR3 has 14 amino acids.

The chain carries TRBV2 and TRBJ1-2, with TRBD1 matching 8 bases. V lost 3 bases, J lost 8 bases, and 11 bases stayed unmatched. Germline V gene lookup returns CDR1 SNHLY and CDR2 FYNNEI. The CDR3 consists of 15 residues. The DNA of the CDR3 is TGTGCCAGCAGTGATGGGGCGACAGGGGAGGACGGCTACACCTTC. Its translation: CASSDGATGEDGYTF.

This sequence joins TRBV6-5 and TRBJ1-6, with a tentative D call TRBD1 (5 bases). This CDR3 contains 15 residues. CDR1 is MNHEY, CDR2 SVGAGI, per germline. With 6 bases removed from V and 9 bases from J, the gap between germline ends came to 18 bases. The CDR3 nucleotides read TGTGCCAGCAGACCCTCCTGGGGGACTGGTTCACCCCTCCACTTT. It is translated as CASRPSWGTGSPLHF.

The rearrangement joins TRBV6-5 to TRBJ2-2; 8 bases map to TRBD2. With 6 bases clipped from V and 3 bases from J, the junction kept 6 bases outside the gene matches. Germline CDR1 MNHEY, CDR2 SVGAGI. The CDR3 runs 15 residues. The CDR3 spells CASRAAGGDTGELFF. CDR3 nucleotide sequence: TGTGCCAGCAGGGCCGCGGGGGGTGACACCGGGGAGCTGTTTTTT.

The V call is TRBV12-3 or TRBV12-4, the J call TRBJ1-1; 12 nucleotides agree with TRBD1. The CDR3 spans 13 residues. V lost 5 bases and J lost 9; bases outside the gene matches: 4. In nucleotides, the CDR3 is TGTGCCAGCAGTCCTAGGGACAGGGGGCAAGCTTTCTTT. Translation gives CASSPRDRGQAFF.

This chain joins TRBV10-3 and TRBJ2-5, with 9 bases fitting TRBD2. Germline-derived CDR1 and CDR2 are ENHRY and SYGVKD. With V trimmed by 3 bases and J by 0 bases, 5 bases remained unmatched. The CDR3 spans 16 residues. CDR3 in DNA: TGTGCCATCAGTGATCCTAGCGGGGCGAACCAAGAGACCCAGTACTTC. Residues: CAISDPSGANQETQYF.

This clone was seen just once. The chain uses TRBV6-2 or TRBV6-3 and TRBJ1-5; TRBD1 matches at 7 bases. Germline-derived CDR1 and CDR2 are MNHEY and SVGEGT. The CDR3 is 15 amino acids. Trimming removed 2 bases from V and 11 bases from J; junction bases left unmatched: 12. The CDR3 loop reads CASSYGTEVAEAQHF. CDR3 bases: TGTGCCAGCAGTTACGGGACAGAGGTGGCGGAGGCCCAGCATTTT.